The rows below give T cell receptor beta chains drawn from one sample of a study of blood T cell repertoires in COVID-19. Profiling relied on immunoSEQ multiplex PCR, and the TCRdb table lists in-frame clones only, not all of them. The top ten clones hold around 8% of a sample with roughly 140,000 clones, roughly four fifths of them seen once. Sequencing was done on a sample of peripheral blood. The receptors were sampled from a human donor in a cohort sampled during active COVID-19. The CDR3 runs from the conserved cysteine through the conserved F or W. The D gene is left open where the match is weak. Only part of the rows carry a size: once, few, many, or a class if the clone is expanded.

abundance	d_gene	v_gene	j_gene	CDR3aa	CDR3nt
.	.	TRBV12-3/TRBV12-4	TRBJ2-7	CASTRLGYYEQYF	TGTGCCAGCACCCGTCTCGGGTACTACGAGCAGTACTTC
.	TRBD1	TRBV5-1	TRBJ2-7	CASSEWTGGTYEQYF	TGCGCCAGCAGCGAGTGGACAGGGGGAACCTACGAGCAGTACTTC
.	TRBD2	TRBV11-2	TRBJ2-1	CASSLGGGIEQFF	TGTGCCAGCAGCTTAGGGGGGGGAATCGAGCAGTTCTTC
once	TRBD1	TRBV27	TRBJ2-1	CASSPETGYNEQFF	TGTGCCAGCAGTCCGGAGACAGGGTACAATGAGCAGTTCTTC
.	TRBD1	TRBV6-6	TRBJ2-2	CASRAGTGSTGELFF	TGTGCCAGCAGAGCCGGGACAGGGAGCACCGGGGAGCTGTTTTTT
.	.	TRBV7-9	TRBJ2-1	CASSLDLALNEQFF	TGTGCCAGCAGCTTAGATTTAGCGCTAAATGAGCAGTTCTTC
.	TRBD2	TRBV6-5	TRBJ2-7	CASRDSGETYEQYF	TGTGCCAGCAGAGATAGCGGGGAGACCTACGAGCAGTACTTC
.	.	TRBV5-1	TRBJ1-6	CASSSSYNSPLHF	TGCGCCAGCTCGAGCTCCTATAATTCACCCCTCCACTTT
.	.	TRBV7-9	TRBJ1-1	CASSLAPGRGTEAFF	TGTGCCAGCAGCTTAGCCCCGGGTCGGGGAACTGAAGCTTTCTTT
.	TRBD1	TRBV6-6	TRBJ1-1	CASSPSGTGNTEAFF	TGTGCCAGCAGCCCCTCCGGGACAGGGAACACTGAAGCTTTCTTT
.	.	TRBV3-1/TRBV3-2	TRBJ1-1	CASSQERGKAFF	TGTGCCAGCAGCCAAGAGAGAGGAAAAGCTTTCTTT
.	.	TRBV15	TRBJ2-3	CATSREPGGSTDTQYF	TGTGCCACCAGCAGAGAACCGGGGGGCTCAACAGATACGCAGTATTTT
.	TRBD2	TRBV19	TRBJ2-1	CASSKISGDLYNEQFF	TGTGCCAGTAGCAAAATTAGCGGGGACCTCTACAATGAGCAGTTCTTC
.	.	TRBV19	TRBJ1-2	CASRDSHYGYTF	TGTGCCAGTCGAGACAGCCACTATGGCTACACCTTC
.	.	TRBV2	TRBJ1-6	CAGTSSYNSPLHF	TGTGCCGGCACGAGCTCCTATAATTCACCCCTCCACTTT
.	.	TRBV19	TRBJ1-4	CASSRRDNSEKLFF	TGTGCCAGTAGTCGTCGGGACAACTCTGAAAAACTGTTTTTT
.	.	TRBV12-3/TRBV12-4	TRBJ2-5	CASSLRGTETQYF	TGTGCCAGCAGTTTGAGGGGGACAGAGACCCAGTACTTC
once	.	TRBV5-1	TRBJ2-1	CASSADGGSYNEQFF	TGCGCCAGCAGCGCGGACGGGGGCTCCTACAATGAGCAGTTCTTC
.	.	TRBV5-1	TRBJ1-3	CASSPGGAQPPGNTIYF	TGCGCCAGCAGCCCTGGAGGGGCCCAGCCGCCTGGAAACACCATATATTTT
once	.	TRBV27	TRBJ1-6	CASSTPGKVGSPLHF	TGTGCCAGCAGTACACCCGGGAAAGTGGGTTCACCCCTCCACTTT
few	.	TRBV7-2	TRBJ1-5	CASSDFSNQPQHF	TGTGCCAGTTCAGACTTTAGCAATCAGCCCCAGCATTTT
.	TRBD1	TRBV27	TRBJ1-1	CASSFDRGSRGYRTEAFF	TGTGCCAGCAGTTTTGACAGGGGGTCTCGCGGGTATCGCACTGAAGCTTTCTTT
.	.	TRBV21-1	TRBJ2-7	CASSKWKTSADLRQYF	TGTGCCAGCAGCAAATGGAAGACTAGCGCCGATTTAAGGCAGTACTTC
.	.	TRBV27	TRBJ1-6	CASSFRGINSPLHF	TGTGCCAGCAGTTTTCGGGGGATTAATTCACCCCTCCACTTT
.	.	TRBV29-1	TRBJ2-1	CSGGLYNEQFF	TGCAGCGGGGGACTCTACAATGAGCAGTTCTTC
once	.	TRBV27	TRBJ1-6	CASRAGGGYNSPLHF	TGTGCCAGCAGGGCGGGGGGCGGCTATAATTCACCCCTCCACTTT
.	TRBD2	TRBV5-6	TRBJ2-1	CASSLSGARYNEQFF	TGTGCCAGCAGCTTGAGCGGGGCGAGGTACAATGAGCAGTTCTTC
.	.	TRBV25-1	TRBJ1-2	CASSESPGNYGYTF	TGTGCCAGCAGTGAATCCCCAGGGAACTATGGCTACACCTTC
.	.	TRBV7-2	TRBJ2-5	CASSLASSGYQETQYF	TGTGCCAGCAGCTTGGCGTCAAGCGGATACCAAGAGACCCAGTACTTC
.	.	TRBV10-3	TRBJ2-3	CAIAGAAPTDTQYF	TGTGCCATCGCTGGGGCAGCACCCACAGATACGCAGTATTTT
.	.	TRBV2	TRBJ1-3	CASREGRGVGAGNTIYF	TGTGCCAGCAGGGAAGGGCGGGGAGTCGGCGCTGGAAACACCATATATTTT
.	TRBD1	TRBV15	TRBJ1-2	CATSRVGTGASYGYTF	TGTGCCACCAGCAGAGTCGGGACAGGGGCGTCCTATGGCTACACCTTC
once	TRBD1	TRBV5-5	TRBJ1-2	CASRMGFQGALPGYTF	TGTGCCAGCAGAATGGGGTTTCAGGGGGCCCTTCCTGGCTACACCTTC
.	TRBD1	TRBV18	TRBJ2-7	CASHRDSSYEQYF	TGTGCCAGCCACCGGGACAGTTCCTACGAGCAGTACTTC
.	TRBD1	TRBV5-4	TRBJ1-1	CASSGGQGRTEAFF	TGTGCCAGCAGCGGGGGACAGGGCAGAACTGAAGCTTTCTTT
few	.	TRBV12-5	TRBJ1-5	CASGPHLGAINQPQHF	TGTGCTAGTGGTCCCCATCTGGGGGCTATCAATCAGCCCCAGCATTTT
.	TRBD1	TRBV6-5	TRBJ2-2	CASSRGQVGGELFF	TGTGCCAGCAGCCGCGGACAGGTTGGCGGGGAGCTGTTTTTT
.	.	TRBV29-1	TRBJ2-5	CSVALAQETQYF	TGCAGCGTTGCACTAGCACAAGAGACCCAGTACTTC
.	.	TRBV19	TRBJ1-1	CASSWGTSTEAFF	TGTGCCAGTAGCTGGGGGACAAGCACTGAAGCTTTCTTT
.	TRBD1	TRBV15	TRBJ2-5	CATSRAGQTQETQYF	TGTGCCACCAGCAGAGCGGGACAGACTCAAGAGACCCAGTACTTC
.	.	TRBV6-5	TRBJ1-5	CASSPRSNQPQHF	TGTGCCAGCTCGCCCAGGAGCAATCAGCCCCAGCATTTT
few	TRBD2	TRBV11-2	TRBJ2-6	CASSLSAGGISGANVLTF	TGTGCCAGCAGCTTGTCCGCCGGGGGGATTTCTGGGGCCAACGTCCTGACTTTC
.	.	TRBV5-1	TRBJ1-6	CASSLAGNSSPLHF	TGCGCCAGCAGCTTGGCAGGGAATAGTTCACCCCTCCACTTT
once	TRBD1	TRBV7-2	TRBJ1-6	CASSLGDSPYNSPLHF	TGTGCCAGCAGCCTGGGGGACAGCCCCTATAATTCACCCCTCCACTTT
.	TRBD1	TRBV5-8	TRBJ2-5	CASSLIQGETQYF	TGTGCCAGCAGCTTGATACAGGGGGAGACCCAGTACTTC
.	.	TRBV5-4	TRBJ2-5	CASSLGGAETQYF	TGTGCCAGCAGCTTAGGGGGGGCAGAGACCCAGTACTTC
few	.	TRBV5-3	TRBJ2-1	CARSFPSYQGCRGNEQFF	TGTGCCAGAAGCTTTCCGTCCTACCAGGGTTGTAGGGGAAATGAGCAGTTCTTC
.	TRBD1	TRBV15	TRBJ1-4	CATSRARFGRGPTNEKLFF	TGTGCCACCAGCAGGGCTAGATTTGGTAGGGGGCCCACTAATGAAAAACTGTTTTTT
.	.	TRBV3-1/TRBV3-2	TRBJ2-7	CASSQVLIKSSYEQYF	TGTGCCAGCAGCCAAGTTCTAATCAAGAGCTCCTACGAGCAGTACTTC
.	.	TRBV19	TRBJ1-5	CASSIKSREQPQHF	TGTGCCAGTAGTATAAAGTCCAGGGAACAGCCCCAGCATTTT
.	.	TRBV7-9	TRBJ2-7	CASSLGDFSYEQYF	TGTGCCAGCAGCTTAGGGGACTTCTCCTACGAGCAGTACTTC
.	.	TRBV18	TRBJ1-2	CASSPSRGHGYTF	TGTGCCAGCTCACCGTCCAGGGGACATGGCTACACCTTC
.	.	TRBV5-1	TRBJ2-5	CASSLVGGQETQYF	TGCGCCAGCAGCTTGGTGGGGGGCCAAGAGACCCAGTACTTC
once	.	TRBV5-1	TRBJ1-1	CASSLAPREDTEAFF	TGCGCCAGCAGCTTGGCCCCAAGAGAGGACACTGAAGCTTTCTTT
.	TRBD1	TRBV12-5	TRBJ2-2	CASGLFFRDRGAGELFF	TGTGCTAGTGGTTTGTTCTTCCGGGACAGGGGAGCCGGGGAGCTGTTTTTT
few	.	TRBV7-6	TRBJ2-2	CASSLAPGRLGSGELFF	TGTGCCAGCAGCTTAGCCCCCGGACGACTAGGGTCCGGGGAGCTGTTTTTT